Detailed here is one TCR beta chain. No antigen is known for it. In germline, CDR1 is MNHEY, CDR2 SVGAGI. The CDR3 has 15 residues. With a J-beta primer mix and a sample-barcoded 5' primer, a second PCR ran about 7 to 12 cycles. TCRdb analysed the 5' RACE reads with MiXCR anew, one entry per CDR3 protein. The data contain 1,500,000 or so distinct CDR3 sequences, approximately 43% of them singletons. Total RNA amounts of at least 6 micrograms were extracted per sample. The data were taken from a study of blood T cells in healthy people across ages. Points from the study as a whole: TCR beta diversity tracked closely with naive T cell percentage.

The chain recombines TRBV6-5 with TRBJ2-5; D gene unclear. TRBJ2-7 matches the DNA end more closely, so the J call is doubtful. The sample consisted of blood. This clonotype originated in a woman aged 18 to 35 in good health. The CDR3 DNA reads TGTGCCAGCAGTTACTCGCCATTAGACGGCTACGAGCAGTACTTC. Translated, it gives CASSYSPLDGYEQYF.